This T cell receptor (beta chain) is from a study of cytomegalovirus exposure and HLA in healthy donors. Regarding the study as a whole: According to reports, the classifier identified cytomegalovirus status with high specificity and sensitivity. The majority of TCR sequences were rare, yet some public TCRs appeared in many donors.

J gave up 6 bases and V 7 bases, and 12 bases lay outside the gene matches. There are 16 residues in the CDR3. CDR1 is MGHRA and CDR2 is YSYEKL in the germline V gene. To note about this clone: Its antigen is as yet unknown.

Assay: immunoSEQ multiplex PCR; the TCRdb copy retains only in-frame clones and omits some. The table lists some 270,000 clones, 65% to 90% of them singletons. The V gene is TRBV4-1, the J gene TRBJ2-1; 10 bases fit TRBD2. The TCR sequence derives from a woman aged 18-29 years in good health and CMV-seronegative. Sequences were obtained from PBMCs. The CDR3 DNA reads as TGCGCCAGCACCCACGAACCGGGACTAGCGCGCAATGAGCAGTTCTTC. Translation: CASTHEPGLARNEQFF.